Each of the 20 T cell receptor beta chains below was sequenced from the same sample in a study of blood T cells in healthy people across ages. The use of a sample-barcoded 5' primer and a J-beta primer mix characterized a second PCR of about 7 to 12 cycles. From the 5' RACE reads, TCRdb called clonotypes with MiXCR, one entry per CDR3 protein. This sample has hundreds of thousands of distinct CDR3 sequences, with around 32% found just once. Sequenced sample: blood. These receptors were taken from a woman of 80 years or more in good health.

The chain combines TRBV6-5 with TRBJ2-3, with a weak D call TRBD2 (6 bases). Trimming left V 2 bases short and J 2 bases short, with 14 bases between. CDR3 length equals 16 residues. Germline assignment: CDR1 MNHEY and CDR2 SVGAGI. The CDR3 coding sequence is TGTGCCAGCAGTTACGAAGGAGGGGCTTACACAGATACGCAGTATTTT. This codes for CASSYEGGAYTDTQYF.

This clonotype has at least ten counts. The CDR3: CASSLGASSNQPQHF. CDR3 DNA: TGCGCCAGCAGCTTGGGTGCCTCTAGCAATCAGCCCCAGCATTTT. The J gene is TRBJ1-5, the V gene TRBV5-1; D not resolved. The germline V gene encodes CDR1 SGHRS and CDR2 YFSETQ. The CDR3 has 15 amino acids. V was pared by 0 bases and J by 0 bases, with 7 bases between.

This rearrangement joins TRBV5-1 to TRBJ2-2; D is perhaps TRBD1 or TRBD2 (6 bases each). The CDR3 length is 15 residues. The V end was cut by 4 bases, the J end by 1 base, with 11 bases between. The V gene's germline CDR1 is SGHRS and CDR2 YFSETQ. The CDR3 spells CASSVGGKNTGELFF. The CDR3 DNA is TGCGCCAGCAGCGTAGGGGGGAAGAACACCGGGGAGCTGTTTTTT.

This clonotype was detected ten times or more. The CDR3 DNA follows: TGTGCCAGCAGTTCTTCCACGACAGGAATCTCCTACGAGCAGTACTTC. It codes for CASSSSTTGISYEQYF. V usage is TRBV6-2 or TRBV6-3 and J usage is TRBJ2-7; D is perhaps TRBD1 (6 bases). Between the trimmed V and J ends, which lost 4 bases and 0 bases, there was a span of 16 bases. The CDR3 consists of 16 residues. Germline V gene lookup returns CDR1 MNHEY and CDR2 SVGEGT.

This clonotype was counted between two and nine times. This rearrangement joins TRBV6-6 to TRBJ1-5; D not resolved. This CDR3 spans 17 amino acids. V was shortened by 5 bases and J by 4 bases, with 21 bases between the two germline ends. CDR1 and CDR2 (germline): MNHNY, SVGAGI (reference sequence). The CDR3, as DNA: TGTGCCAGCAGTCTCGGGGAGGGAATGAGTCCTAATCAGCCCCAGCATTTT. The encoded protein is CASSLGEGMSPNQPQHF.

Many counts were recorded for this clonotype. The chain uses TRBV6-2 or TRBV6-3 and TRBJ2-3, with D uncertain. V was trimmed by 0 bases and J by 2 bases, leaving 9 bases between them. The CDR3 runs 15 residues. Germline lookup yields CDR1 MNHEY and CDR2 SVGEGT. The CDR3 here is CASSYSAVYTDTQYF. The CDR3 DNA reads as TGTGCCAGCAGTTACTCGGCCGTATACACAGATACGCAGTATTTT.

A note on this clonotype: This may be a read error, as it is one base from a much larger clone. The chain has TRBV15 and TRBJ2-5; 9 nucleotides line up with TRBD2. The CDR3 spans 16 residues. CDR1 is LNHNV and CDR2 is YYDKDF in the germline V gene (reference sequence). This CDR3 reads CAASKDSGGPQETQYF. CDR3 coding DNA: TGTGCCGCCAGTAAAGATAGCGGGGGCCCCCAAGAGACCCAGTACTTC.

In this sample, this clonotype turned up a few times. A much larger clone is a single base away; this may be a read error. This rearrangement joins TRBV20-1 to TRBJ2-6; TRBD2 aligns across 9 bases. The J segment lost 2 bases and the V segment lost 7 bases, leaving 18 bases of the junction unmatched. Per germline, CDR1 DFQATT and CDR2 SNEGSKA (reference sequence). The CDR3 is 19 amino acids. The CDR3 region is CSVSRSGRGGLAGANVLTF. The CDR3 DNA reads TGCAGTGTTAGCCGTTCTGGGCGGGGGGGCCTTGCTGGGGCCAACGTCCTGACTTTC.

Note on this clonotype: A much larger clone lies one base from this, so it may be a read error. CDR3 bases: TGCGGTGCCACACGGGTTTCTGAGCAGTTCTTC. It codes for CGATRVSEQFF. The chain links TRBV20-1 to TRBJ2-1; no definite D call. From germline, CDR1 is DFQATT and CDR2 SNEGSKA (reference sequence). This CDR3 has 11 amino acids.

The rearrangement links TRBV5-1 to TRBJ1-2, with 7 bases aligning to TRBD1. Per germline, CDR1 SGHRS and CDR2 YFSETQ. J was trimmed by 8 bases and V by 4 bases; bases with no gene match: 5. The CDR3 length is 12 residues. CDR3 nucleotides: TGCGCCAGCAGCCCAGACAGGGAGGGCTACACCTTC. This translates into CASSPDREGYTF.

This clonotype was detected ten times or more. J is TRBJ1-2 and V is TRBV25-1; TRBD1 agrees at 9 bases. The CDR3 covers 15 residues. After removal of 4 bases from V and 8 bases from J, the junction contained 11 bases not matched to a gene. The germline V gene encodes CDR1 MGHDK and CDR2 SYGVNS. The CDR3 DNA sequence: TGTGCCAGCAGTGCCTCCGGGACAGGGATGGAGGGCTACACCTTC. Its translation: CASSASGTGMEGYTF.

The chain is built from TRBV3-1 and TRBJ2-2; D is unresolved. The CDR3 loop spans 14 amino acids. From germline, CDR1 is LGHDT and CDR2 YNNKEL (reference sequence). The germline V and J ends were trimmed by 1 base and 3 bases, with 6 bases remaining between them. The CDR3 DNA follows: TGTGCCAGCAGCCAAGGATCGGACACCGGGGAGCTGTTTTTT. Its protein product is CASSQGSDTGELFF.

The V and J genes are TRBV7-2 and TRBJ1-5; D call uncertain. This CDR3 is 14 amino acids long. Trimming pared 5 bases from V and 0 bases from J, leaving 8 bases between. CDR1 SGHTA and CDR2 FQGNSA come from the germline V gene. The CDR3 region is CASSTVHSNQPQHF. CDR3 bases: TGTGCCAGCAGCACAGTGCATAGCAATCAGCCCCAGCATTTT.

This clonotype occurred many times. The rearrangement joins TRBV12-3 or TRBV12-4 to TRBJ1-2, with D tentatively TRBD1 (5 bases). V lost 2 bases and J lost 4, with 14 bases in between. This CDR3 has 15 residues. CDR3 nucleotide sequence: TGTGCCAGCAGTTTACCCCTCAGGACAACCTATGGCTACACCTTC. It translates to CASSLPLRTTYGYTF.

There are many counts of this clonotype. The CDR3 sequence is CASSSSGGNIQYF. CDR3 DNA: TGTGCCAGCAGTTCTAGCGGGGGGAACATTCAGTACTTC. The chain recombines TRBV28 with TRBJ2-4; TRBD2 agrees at 11 bases. V lost 4 bases to trimming and J lost 7 bases; unmatched junction nucleotides: 0. The CDR3 has 13 amino acids. Per germline, CDR1 MDHEN and CDR2 SYDVKM. Full variable domain (outside the CDR3, taken from reference TRBV28 and TRBJ2-4): DVKVTQSSRYLVKRTGEKVFLECVQDMDHENMFWYRQDPGLGLRLIYFSYDVKMKEKGDIPEGYSVSREKKERFSLILESASTNQTSMYLCASSSSGGNIQYFGAGTRLSVL.

With regard to this clonotype: At one boundary the junction diverges from the germline segment, which might be a read error. This sequence joins TRBV7-7 and TRBJ2-5; a possible D gene is TRBD2 (5 bases). Germline values: CDR1 SSHAT, CDR2 FNYEAQ (reference sequence). The CDR3 runs to 13 residues. This chain's CDR3 is CASSSSFGETQYF. CDR3 sequence (DNA): TGTGCTAGCAGCTCTAGCTTCGGAGAGACCCAGTACTTC.

Written as DNA, the CDR3 is TGCAGTGCTCCCAATCAGGGGGGATTGGCCCACGAAACACACGCTTTCTTT. It is translated as CSAPNQGGLAHETHAFF. The chain links TRBV20-1 to TRBJ1-1, with 7 bases lining up with TRBD1. The CDR3 length is 17 residues. V lost 5 bases to trimming and J lost 11 bases; unmatched junction nucleotides: 26. The germline V gene has CDR1 DFQATT and CDR2 SNEGSKA (reference sequence).

This clonotype was seen at least ten times. The chain joins TRBV6-6 to TRBJ2-5; unclear D gene. CDR1 and CDR2 (germline): MNHNY, SVGAGI (reference sequence). The CDR3 length is 15 residues. V gave up 6 bases and J gave up 2 bases, with 16 bases separating them. CDR3: CASSRLPGSQETQYF. The CDR3 coding sequence is TGTGCCAGCAGCCGACTTCCAGGATCTCAAGAGACCCAGTACTTC.

This clonotype was detected a few times. The rearrangement uses TRBV20-1 and TRBJ1-1, with TRBD1 matching 10 bases. The V gene's germline CDR1 is DFQATT and CDR2 SNEGSKA (reference sequence). This CDR3 region has 14 residues. Germline trimming cut 3 bases from V and 8 bases from J; bases unmatched to any gene: 9. This CDR3 reads CSASWGTGATEAFF. Written as DNA, the CDR3 is TGCAGTGCTAGTTGGGGGACAGGGGCGACCGAAGCTTTCTTT.

This clonotype was counted at least ten times. This chain joins TRBV7-9 and TRBJ2-7; 9 bases agree with TRBD1. This CDR3 has 14 residues. V trimming: 5 bases; J trimming: 5 bases; junction bases outside the gene matches: 7. Germline values: CDR1 SEHNR, CDR2 FQNEAQ (reference sequence). Here the CDR3 DNA reads TGTGCCAGCAGCCCACGGGACAGGGTGAACGAGCAGTACTTC. It codes for CASSPRDRVNEQYF.